Below, one TCR beta chain is given with its context. The antigen this receptor binds is unknown. Base qualities are not provided; no much larger clone lies one nucleotide away. The sample originates from a study of T and B cells in COVID-19 patients (dated by TCRdb to 2020 to 2021). As for the study more broadly: In this study, adaptive immunity was profiled in COVID-19 patients who either had active infection or had recovered, using TRB and IGH repertoire sequencing of peripheral blood. A recovered cohort comprised some 19 patients contributing some 22 samples, mostly after mild to moderate COVID-19 managed as outpatients. Patients in the recovered cohort had a median age of approximately 33 years, compared with less than 70 years for patients in the active-infection cohort. In the active-infection cohort, about 60% of the 20 patients were critically ill and required mechanical ventilation or ECMO. Of the 20 patients in the active-infection cohort, 18 had comorbidities associated with unfavorable COVID-19 outcome. Over 7.5 million TCR sequences were analysed from a TCR and BCR sequence repository that comprised roughly 38 patients and some 70 time points. Because samples were available both during active disease and after recovery, a couple of patients were counted in both the recovered and the active cohorts. An age-matched reference group of 30 to 40 healthy donors negative for COVID-19 antibodies served as the comparison for repertoire analyses. As many as 9 follow-up blood samples were taken per patient, and some of the samples covered different disease stages within the same individual.

CDR3 length: 17 amino acids, cysteine to phenylalanine. The entry retains the CDR3 DNA only, 51 bases that are in frame from base 1. V is cut by 1 base and J by 6 bases, and the space between the germline ends is 22 bases. According to the germline V gene, CDR1 reads MNHNS and CDR2 reads SASEGT. Genomic DNA extracted from blood was used in amounts of roughly 250-500 ng for amplification of TRB repertoires. Broad study findings and their caveats: TRB repertoires were highly clonal in active COVID-19, whereas diversity and richness at recovery rose above healthy donor levels. TRBV/TRBJ gene usage was reported as strongly skewed in patients with COVID-19. Prospective validation of the reported TCR clusters was stated to be required before clinical use. Specific T cell subsets (CD4+/Treg/CD8+) and sorted SARS-CoV-2-responsive or tetramer+ T cells had not yet been sequenced, with those experiments still ongoing. A total of 2,000 to 3,000 exclusive TCR clusters, including 30 to 40 low-pGen clusters, were found in the recovered cohort. Few blood samples were available from mildly ill patients while symptoms were present, and early samples from severe cases were likewise scarce. The cohort was judged too small for assessing how HLA contributes to COVID-19 susceptibility or severity.

TCRdb shows the sequencer as Illumina MiSeq. TRB rearrangements were amplified by multiplex PCR with BIOMED2 TRB-A/B primer pools. Illumina-compatible adapters and 7-nucleotide sample barcodes were attached to the amplicons in two consecutive PCRs. Phusion HS II polymerase was used for all library PCRs. The amplicons were purified from gel with the NucleoSpin Gel and PCR Clean-up kit, measured on Qubit, and combined at 4 nM. Before Illumina next-generation sequencing, the quality of the amplicon pool was assessed on an Agilent 2100 Bioanalyzer. The original pipeline was this. Annotation of TRB rearrangements was performed with MiXCR 3.0.8 using the default MiXCR reference library. Sequences with fewer than 2 reads and non-productive reads were filtered out, and every unique CDR3 nucleotide sequence was treated as a single clone. Clonality, diversity, richness and V-J gene usage were computed in R 3.5.1. GLIPH2 was used to cluster TCRs by CDR3 similarity, and OLGA was used to calculate generation probabilities. GLIPH2 clusters were kept only if they contained at least four unique TCR clonotypes found in at least three individuals. In TCRdb, the public reads were trimmed at Q25 with fastp and aligned with MiXCR, with productive beta chains retained. Identical CDR3 proteins give one entry, which carries the most common genes and DNA. The V and J calls here are based on TCRdb, not the publication. The sample table holds fewer than 15,000 distinct CDR3 sequences, of which roughly 25% were seen once. In total, the top ten clones hold roughly 4% of the sample.

Material for sequencing was blood. The TCR comes from a human donor who had recovered from COVID-19. Recombination connected TRBV6-1 to TRBJ2-7, with no confident D gene call. The nucleotide sequence is TGTGCCAGCAGTGAAGGTTCCGTCCCTAGGAGCCCTGGCGAGCAGTACTTC. This gives the protein CASSEGSVPRSPGEQYF.